These 5 T cell receptor beta chains originate from one sample sequenced in a study of OX40 agonist ivuxolimab in advanced cancers. Measured with immunoSEQ multiplex PCR; TCRdb has only the in-frame clones, and not every one. The sample has over 60,000 clones; 75% to 90% are singletons. Sequenced material: CD4+ or CD8+ T cells sorted from blood, taken in a trial of the OX40 agonist ivuxolimab. The source of these receptors is an adult with an advanced solid tumor such as melanoma, head and neck, liver or kidney cancer.

The gene calls are TRBV6-1 and TRBJ2-5, with a possible D match to TRBD2 (6 bases). The CDR3 extends over 15 amino acids. In germline, CDR1 is MNHNS, CDR2 SASEGT. The ends were cut back, 2 bases at V and 2 bases at J, with 12 bases in the middle. The CDR3 protein is CASSERSGVQETQYF. In DNA form, the CDR3 reads TGTGCCAGCAGTGAAAGATCGGGGGTGCAAGAGACCCAGTACTTC.

This chain links TRBV7-2 with TRBJ2-5; D remains unclear. The CDR3 consists of 14 residues. The germline gives CDR1 SGHTA, CDR2 FQGNSA. V lost 3 bases, J lost 0 bases, and 8 bases lay in between. The CDR3, as DNA: TGTGCCAGCAGCTTCGGCCAGAACCAAGAGACCCAGTACTTC. Residues: CASSFGQNQETQYF. Based on the CDR3 plus reference TRBV7-2 and TRBJ2-5, the full variable domain is GAGVSQSPSNKVTEKGKDVELRCDPISGHTALYWYRQSLGQGLEFLIYFQGNSAPDKSGLPSDRFSAERTGGSVSTLTIQRTQQEDSAVYLCASSFGQNQETQYFGPGTRLLVL.

This rearrangement joins TRBV2 to TRBJ2-5; weak D call: TRBD1 (6 bases). The CDR3 is made up of 15 amino acids. From germline, CDR1 is SNHLY and CDR2 FYNNEI. Trimming cost V 6 bases and J 4 bases, with 18 bases left between them. For the CDR3, the DNA is TGTGCCAGCAGAAGGGCAGGGGTTCCCCGAGAGACCCAGTACTTC. It specifies CASRRAGVPRETQYF.

This clone was seen repeatedly, ten times or more. CDR3 amino acids: CSAGGVMNTGELFF. The CDR3 coding sequence is TGCAGCGCCGGAGGGGTTATGAACACCGGGGAGCTGTTTTTT. V and J are TRBV29-1 and TRBJ2-2; possibly TRBD2 for D (6 bases). The CDR3 length is 14 residues. The V end was cut by 7 bases, the J end by 1 base, with 13 bases between. The germline CDR1 and CDR2 sequences are SQVTM and ANQGSEA.

The chain combines TRBV29-1 with TRBJ1-5; maybe TRBD1 (5 bases). From germline, CDR1 is SQVTM and CDR2 ANQGSEA. V was trimmed by 7 bases and J by 1 base, leaving 11 bases between them. There are 13 residues in the CDR3. The CDR3 DNA is TGCAGCGCTACACAGGAGAGCAATCAGCCCCAGCATTTT. It is translated as CSATQESNQPQHF.